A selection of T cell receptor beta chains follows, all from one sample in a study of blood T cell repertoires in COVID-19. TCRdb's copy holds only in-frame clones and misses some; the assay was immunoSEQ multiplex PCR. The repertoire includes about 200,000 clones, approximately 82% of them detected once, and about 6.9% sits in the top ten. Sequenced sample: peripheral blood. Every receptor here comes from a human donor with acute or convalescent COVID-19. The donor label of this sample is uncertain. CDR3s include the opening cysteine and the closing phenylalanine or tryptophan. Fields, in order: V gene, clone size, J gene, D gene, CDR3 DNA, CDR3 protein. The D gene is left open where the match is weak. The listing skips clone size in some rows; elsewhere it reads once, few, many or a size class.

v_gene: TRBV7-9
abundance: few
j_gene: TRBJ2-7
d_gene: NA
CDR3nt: TGTGCCAGCAGGCCGGCGGTATCCTACGAGCAGTACTTC
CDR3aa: CASRPAVSYEQYF

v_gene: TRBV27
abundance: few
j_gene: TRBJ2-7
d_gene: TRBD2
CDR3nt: TGTGCCAGCAGGATAACTAGCGGGAGGGTGCTTGAGCAGTACTTC
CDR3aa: CASRITSGRVLEQYF

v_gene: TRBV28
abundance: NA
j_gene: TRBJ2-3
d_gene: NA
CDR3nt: TGTGCCAGCAGAGGACAGTCCCCAGATACGCAGTATTTT
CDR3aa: CASRGQSPDTQYF

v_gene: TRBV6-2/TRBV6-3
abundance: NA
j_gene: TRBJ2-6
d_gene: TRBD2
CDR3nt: TGTGCCAGCAGTGGGGAGGGTTTGAGGCCTGGGGCCAACGTCCTGACTTTC
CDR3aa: CASSGEGLRPGANVLTF

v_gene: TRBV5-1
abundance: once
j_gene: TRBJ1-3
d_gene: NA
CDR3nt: TGCGCCAGCAGCTCTGAATACATTACTGGAAACACCATATATTTT
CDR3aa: CASSSEYITGNTIYF

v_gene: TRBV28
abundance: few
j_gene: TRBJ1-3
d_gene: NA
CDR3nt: TGTGCCAGCAGTTTACCCCTTGACTTGACAGGCTCTGGAAACACCATATATTTT
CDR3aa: CASSLPLDLTGSGNTIYF

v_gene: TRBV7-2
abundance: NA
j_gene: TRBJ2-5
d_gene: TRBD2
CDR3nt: TGTGCCAGCAGCTTAGCCCCAGCGGGGGGCCAAGAGACCCAGTACTTC
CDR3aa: CASSLAPAGGQETQYF

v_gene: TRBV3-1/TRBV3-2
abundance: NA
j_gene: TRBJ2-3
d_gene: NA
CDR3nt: TGTGCCAGCAGCCAAGGGCTAGCAGTGAGCACAGATACGCAGTATTTT
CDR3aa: CASSQGLAVSTDTQYF

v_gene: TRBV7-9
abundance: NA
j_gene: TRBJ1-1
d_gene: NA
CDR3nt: TGTGCCAGCAGCTTACGGAGAACGAACACTGAAGCTTTCTTT
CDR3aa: CASSLRRTNTEAFF

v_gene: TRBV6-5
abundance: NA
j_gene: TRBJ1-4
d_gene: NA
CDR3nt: TGTGCCAGCTCTCTCCACAGCCCGAATGAAAAACTGTTTTTT
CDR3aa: CASSLHSPNEKLFF

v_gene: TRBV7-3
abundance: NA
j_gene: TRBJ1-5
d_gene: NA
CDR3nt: TGTGCCAGCAGCTTACTTGGGGGCGCGGGTCAGCCCCAGCATTTT
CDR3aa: CASSLLGGAGQPQHF

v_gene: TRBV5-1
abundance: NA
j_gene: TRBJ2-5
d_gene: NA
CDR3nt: TGCGCCAGCAGCCCTGGAGCAGGGGTCGAGACCCAGTACTTC
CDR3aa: CASSPGAGVETQYF

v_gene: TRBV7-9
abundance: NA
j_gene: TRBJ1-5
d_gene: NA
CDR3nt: TGTGCCAGCAGCTTTTCTGACAGTGGCAATCAGCCCCAGCATTTT
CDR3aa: CASSFSDSGNQPQHF

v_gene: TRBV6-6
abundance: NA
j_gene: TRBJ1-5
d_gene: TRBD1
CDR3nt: TGTGCCAGCAGCTCGACAGGGGAGTCTCAGCCCCAGCATTTT
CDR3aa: CASSSTGESQPQHF

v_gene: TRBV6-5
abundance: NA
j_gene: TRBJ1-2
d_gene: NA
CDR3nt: TGTGCCAGCAGTTACTCGCAGGGGTCGGCTAACTATGGCTACACCTTC
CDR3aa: CASSYSQGSANYGYTF

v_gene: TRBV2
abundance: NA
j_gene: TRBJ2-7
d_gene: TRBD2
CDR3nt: TGTGCCAGCAGTGACGCGCGGGAGGGCCTCGAGCAGTACTTC
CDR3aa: CASSDAREGLEQYF

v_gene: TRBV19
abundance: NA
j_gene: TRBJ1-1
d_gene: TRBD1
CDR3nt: TGTGCCAGTAGTATAATGAGGTCAGGGGGCCGCGTCACTGAAGCTTTCTTT
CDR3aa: CASSIMRSGGRVTEAFF

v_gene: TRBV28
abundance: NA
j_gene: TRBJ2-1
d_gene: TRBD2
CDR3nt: TGTGCCAGCAGGGGAGCGGGGTACAATGAGCAGTTCTTC
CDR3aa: CASRGAGYNEQFF

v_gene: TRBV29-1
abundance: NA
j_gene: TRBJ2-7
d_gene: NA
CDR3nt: TGCAGCGTTCGGGAACGCTACGAGCAGTACTTC
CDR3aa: CSVRERYEQYF

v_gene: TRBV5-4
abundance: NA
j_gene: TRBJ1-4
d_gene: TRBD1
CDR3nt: TGTGCCAGCAGCACGACAGGGGTTCGGACAACTAATGAAAAACTGTTTTTT
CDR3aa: CASSTTGVRTTNEKLFF

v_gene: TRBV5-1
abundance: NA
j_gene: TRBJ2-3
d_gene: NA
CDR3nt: TGCGCCAGCACCTTGGGGCGGAGAGCGGTGGATACGCAGTATTTT
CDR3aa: CASTLGRRAVDTQYF

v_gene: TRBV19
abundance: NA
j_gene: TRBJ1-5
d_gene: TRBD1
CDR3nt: TGTGCCAGTAGTATCGTTCAGGGGGCCGATCAGCCCCAGCATTTT
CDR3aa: CASSIVQGADQPQHF

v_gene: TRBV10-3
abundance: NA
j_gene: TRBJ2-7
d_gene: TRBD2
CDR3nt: TGTGCCATCAGTGAAAGCGGGAGGGAGCAGTACTTC
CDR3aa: CAISESGREQYF

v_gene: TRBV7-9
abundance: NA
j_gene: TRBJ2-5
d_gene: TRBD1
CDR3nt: TGTGCCAGCAGCTCCGGGACAGGGTTTTTGGAGACCCAGTACTTC
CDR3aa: CASSSGTGFLETQYF

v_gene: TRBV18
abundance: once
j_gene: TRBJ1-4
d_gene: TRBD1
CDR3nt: TGTGCCAGCTCACGGGACAGGCTGAATGAAAAACTGTTTTTT
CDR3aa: CASSRDRLNEKLFF

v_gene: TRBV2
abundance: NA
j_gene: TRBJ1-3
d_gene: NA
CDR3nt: TGTGCCAGCAGTTCAACAGTGACCCCCTCTGGAAACACCATATATTTT
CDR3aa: CASSSTVTPSGNTIYF

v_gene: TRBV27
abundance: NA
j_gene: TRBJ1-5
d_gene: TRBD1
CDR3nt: TGTGCCAGCAGTTTCTCAGGGACAGAGAGACTAAATCAGCCCCAGCATTTT
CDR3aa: CASSFSGTERLNQPQHF

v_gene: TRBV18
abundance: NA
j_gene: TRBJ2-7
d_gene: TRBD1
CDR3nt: TGTGCCAGCTGCCCTGGACAGGGACCCTACGAGCAGTACTTC
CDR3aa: CASCPGQGPYEQYF

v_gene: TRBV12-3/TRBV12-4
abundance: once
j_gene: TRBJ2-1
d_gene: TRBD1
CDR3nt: TGTGCCAGCAGACAGGGGATCGACAATGAGCAGTTCTTC
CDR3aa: CASRQGIDNEQFF

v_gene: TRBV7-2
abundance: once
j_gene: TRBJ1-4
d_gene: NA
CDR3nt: TGTGCCAGCAGCCCCCGAGCTACAACTAATGAAAAACTGTTTTTT
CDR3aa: CASSPRATTNEKLFF

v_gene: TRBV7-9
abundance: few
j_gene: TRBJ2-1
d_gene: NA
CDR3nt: TGTGCCAGCAGCTTAGTCCGGGACAATGAGCAGTTCTTC
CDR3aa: CASSLVRDNEQFF

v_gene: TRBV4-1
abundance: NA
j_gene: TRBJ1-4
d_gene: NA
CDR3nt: TGCGCCAGTTCACGATGGAGGAATGAAAAACTGTTTTTT
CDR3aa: CASSRWRNEKLFF

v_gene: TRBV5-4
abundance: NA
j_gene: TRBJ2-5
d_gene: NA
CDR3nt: TGTGCCAGCAGCTCCACCTACGCGGGACTCGAGACCCAGTACTTC
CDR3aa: CASSSTYAGLETQYF

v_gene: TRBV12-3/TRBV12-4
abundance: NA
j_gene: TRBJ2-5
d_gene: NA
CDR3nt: TGTGCCAGCAGTGGTGGACTGGGGGAGACCCAGTACTTC
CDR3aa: CASSGGLGETQYF

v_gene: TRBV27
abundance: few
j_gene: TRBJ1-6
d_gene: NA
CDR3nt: TGTGCCAGCAGTTTAGGGGGCGCCCGATCACCCCTCCACTTT
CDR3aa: CASSLGGARSPLHF

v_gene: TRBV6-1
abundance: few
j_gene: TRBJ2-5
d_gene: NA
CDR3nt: TGTGCCAGCAGTGACATAGTCCCTCAGGGGACCCAGTACTTC
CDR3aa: CASSDIVPQGTQYF

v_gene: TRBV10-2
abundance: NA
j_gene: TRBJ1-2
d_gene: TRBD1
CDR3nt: TGCGCCAGCATTTCGGACAGGGGAAATGGCTACACCTTC
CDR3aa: CASISDRGNGYTF

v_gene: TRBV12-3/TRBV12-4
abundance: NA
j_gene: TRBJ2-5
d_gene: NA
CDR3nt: TGTGCCAGCAGTTCAGCTACGGAAGAGACCCAGTACTTC
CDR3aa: CASSSATEETQYF

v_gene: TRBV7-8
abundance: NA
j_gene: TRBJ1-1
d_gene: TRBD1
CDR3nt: TGTGCCAGCAGCCGACAGGGCCAAGGCACTGAAGCTTTCTTT
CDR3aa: CASSRQGQGTEAFF

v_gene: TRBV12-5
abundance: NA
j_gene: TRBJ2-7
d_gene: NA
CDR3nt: TGTGCTAGTGGTTTGGAACTCTACGAGCAGTACTTC
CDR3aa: CASGLELYEQYF

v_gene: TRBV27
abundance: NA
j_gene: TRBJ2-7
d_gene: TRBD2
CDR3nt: TGTGCCAGCAGTTTCCTACCACCGGTAGCGGGAGGTTACGAGCAGTACTTC
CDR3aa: CASSFLPPVAGGYEQYF

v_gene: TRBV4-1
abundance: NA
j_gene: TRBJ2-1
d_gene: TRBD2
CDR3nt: TGCGCCAGCAGCCAAGATGCCGGGACTAGCGGAGCCTCCTACAATGAGCAGTTCTTC
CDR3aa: CASSQDAGTSGASYNEQFF

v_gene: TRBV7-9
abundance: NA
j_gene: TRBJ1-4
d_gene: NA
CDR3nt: TGTGCCAGCAGCCGGACACCAGAGGAAAAACTGTTTTTT
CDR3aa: CASSRTPEEKLFF

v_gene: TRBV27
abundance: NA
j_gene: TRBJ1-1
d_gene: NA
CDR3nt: TGTGCCAGCAGTTTTCCAGGGAGGACAGCTTTCTTT
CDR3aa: CASSFPGRTAFF

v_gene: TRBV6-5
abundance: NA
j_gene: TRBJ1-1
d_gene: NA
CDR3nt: TGTGCCAGCAGCTCAGGGAAGAGCACTGAAGCTTTCTTT
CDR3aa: CASSSGKSTEAFF

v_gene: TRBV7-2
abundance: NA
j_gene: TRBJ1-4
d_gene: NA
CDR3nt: TGTGCCAGCAGCGCAGGGGTTAGCGAAAAACTGTTTTTT
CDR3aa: CASSAGVSEKLFF

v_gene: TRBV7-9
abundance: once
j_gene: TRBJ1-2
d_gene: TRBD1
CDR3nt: TGTGCCAGCAGCCCAGGACAGGGGGCCTATGGCTACACCTTC
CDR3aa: CASSPGQGAYGYTF

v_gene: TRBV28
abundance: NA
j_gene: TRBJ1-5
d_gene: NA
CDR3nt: TGTGCCAGCAGTTACCAAGGCGGGGGGATTCGTCAGCCCCAGCATTTT
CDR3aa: CASSYQGGGIRQPQHF

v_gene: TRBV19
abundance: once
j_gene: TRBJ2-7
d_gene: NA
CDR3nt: TGTGCCAGTAGTACCCAGGGGCCTGGGGTAAATGAGCAGTACTTC
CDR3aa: CASSTQGPGVNEQYF

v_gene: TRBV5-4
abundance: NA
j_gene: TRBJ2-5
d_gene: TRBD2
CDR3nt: TGTGCCAGCAGCTTGGAGGGTAGCGGGAGACAAGAGACCCAGTACTTC
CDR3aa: CASSLEGSGRQETQYF

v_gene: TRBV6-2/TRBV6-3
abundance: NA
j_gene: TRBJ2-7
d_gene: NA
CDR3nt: TGTGCCAGCAGTTCCCAGGCATACGAGCAGTACTTC
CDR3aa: CASSSQAYEQYF

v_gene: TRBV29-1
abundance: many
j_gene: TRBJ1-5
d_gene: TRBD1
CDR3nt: TGCAGCGCCTCGACAGGGGAACAGCCCCAGCATTTT
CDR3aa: CSASTGEQPQHF

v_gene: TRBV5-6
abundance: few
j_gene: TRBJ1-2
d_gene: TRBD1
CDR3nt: TGTGCCAGCAGCAGGACAGGGGTTGGCTACACCTTC
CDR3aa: CASSRTGVGYTF

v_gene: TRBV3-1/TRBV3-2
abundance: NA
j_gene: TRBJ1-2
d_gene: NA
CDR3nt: TGTGCCAGCAGGCTGTCTGGCGGAAACTATGGCTACACCTTC
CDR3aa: CASRLSGGNYGYTF

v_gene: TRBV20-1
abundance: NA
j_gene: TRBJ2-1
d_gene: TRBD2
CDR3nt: TGCAGTGCTAGTGCACTAGCGGGAGTGATCGATGAGCAGTTCTTC
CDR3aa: CSASALAGVIDEQFF

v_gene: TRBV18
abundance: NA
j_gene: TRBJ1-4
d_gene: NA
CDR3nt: TGTGCCAGCTCACAGGGGGAATCCGGTGAAAAACTGTTTTTT
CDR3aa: CASSQGESGEKLFF

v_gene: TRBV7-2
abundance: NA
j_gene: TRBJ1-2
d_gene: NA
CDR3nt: TGTGCCAGCAGCTTCCGGAATATACAGTATGGCTACACCTTC
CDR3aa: CASSFRNIQYGYTF

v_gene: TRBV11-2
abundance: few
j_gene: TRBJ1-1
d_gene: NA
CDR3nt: TGTGCCAGCAGCTTAGCCTCAGGAAACACTGAAGCTTTCTTT
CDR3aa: CASSLASGNTEAFF

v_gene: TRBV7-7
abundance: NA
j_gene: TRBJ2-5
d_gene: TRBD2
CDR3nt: TGTGCCAGCAGCTTAGGGACTAGCGGGAGGGGGGAGACCCAGTACTTC
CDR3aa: CASSLGTSGRGETQYF